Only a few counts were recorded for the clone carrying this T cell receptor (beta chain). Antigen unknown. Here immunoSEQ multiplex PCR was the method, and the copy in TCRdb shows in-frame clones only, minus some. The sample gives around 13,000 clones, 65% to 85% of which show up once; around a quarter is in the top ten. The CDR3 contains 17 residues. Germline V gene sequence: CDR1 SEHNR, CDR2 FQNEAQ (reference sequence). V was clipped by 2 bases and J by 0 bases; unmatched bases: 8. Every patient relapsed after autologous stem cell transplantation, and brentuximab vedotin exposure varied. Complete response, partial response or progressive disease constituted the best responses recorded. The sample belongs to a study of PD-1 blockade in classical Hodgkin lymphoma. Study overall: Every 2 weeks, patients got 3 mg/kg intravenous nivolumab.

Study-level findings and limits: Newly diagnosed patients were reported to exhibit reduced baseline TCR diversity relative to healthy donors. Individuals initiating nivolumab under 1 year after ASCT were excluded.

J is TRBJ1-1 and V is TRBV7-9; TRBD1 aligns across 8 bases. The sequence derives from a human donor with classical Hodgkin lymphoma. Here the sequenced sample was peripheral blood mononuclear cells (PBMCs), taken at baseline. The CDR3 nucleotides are TGTGCCAGCAGCTTACTCATGACAGGGGAAATGAACACTGAAGCTTTCTTT. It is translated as CASSLLMTGEMNTEAFF.